The entry below describes one TCR beta chain. This entry belongs to a study of shared clonotypes between healthy human individuals. Sequenced by immunoSEQ multiplex PCR; TCRdb stores in-frame clones only, minus some. Of under 350,000 clones detected, 87% appear once; the ten largest clones hold 16%. Healthy HIV-negative adults without recent acute infections or vaccinations served as donors. All participating donors were Caucasian adults from Nashville, Tennessee. The CDR3 has 15 amino acids. Germline V CDR1 and CDR2: KGHSH, LQKENI. Trimming removed 1 base from V and 6 bases from J, with 16 bases in between.

This receptor was identified in a man between 18 and 29 years old in good health. Sequenced material: memory CD8+ T cells sorted from blood. Regarding subset: CD45RO+ cells pooled with CCR7-negative TemRA cells. The gene calls are TRBV18 and TRBJ2-7; the D gene is possibly TRBD2 (6 bases). The DNA of the CDR3 is TGTGCCAGCTCACCACGGGGACTGGTTAAGCTCGAGCAGTACTTC. Amino acid sequence: CASSPRGLVKLEQYF.